This T cell receptor beta chain stems from a study of cytomegalovirus exposure and HLA in healthy donors. Study-level findings and limits: Rare TCR sequences predominated, though certain public TCRs were found in many donors.

Comment on this clone: Its antigen is as yet unknown.

Libraries were prepared by immunoSEQ multiplex PCR; TCRdb keeps only in-frame clonotypes and omits some of them. The sample lists around 140,000 clones; 94% were seen once. The CDR3 covers 14 residues. CDR1 is SGHRS and CDR2 is YFSETQ in the germline V gene. V gave up 0 bases and J gave up 3 bases, with 8 bases separating them. The chain links TRBV5-1 to TRBJ2-3, with D perhaps TRBD2 (5 bases). Material: PBMCs. The clonotype comes from a man younger than 30 in good health and CMV-seropositive. Written as DNA, the CDR3 is TGCGCCAGCAGCTTGGATCTAGCAACAGATACGCAGTATTTT. Amino acids: CASSLDLATDTQYF.